This T cell receptor beta chain was identified during a study of T cell responses to AZD1222 COVID-19 vaccine. Study-wide findings and caveats: Most donors were white British and more were female, and clonal diversity was possibly underestimated. Unmutated regions of variants are reportedly targeted by nearly half of spike-specific TCRs.

This clone turned up a few times. Its cognate antigen is unknown. Other nucleotide sequences from this sample produce the same CDR3. This table comes from immunoSEQ multiplex PCR, and its TCRdb copy is limited to in-frame clones, with some not included. Among 90,000 to 130,000 clones, approximately 85% were seen once, and the ten largest hold about 4.6%. The sequences come from peripheral blood, collected on day 0 of AZD1222 vaccination. The TCR sequence derives from an adult in good health.

The CDR3 loop is CASSRTGTNYGYTF. As DNA, the CDR3 is TGTGCCAGTAGTAGGACAGGGACTAACTATGGCTACACCTTC. The chain employs TRBV19 and TRBJ1-2; 8 bases are a match to TRBD1. V lost 4 bases and J lost 0; bases outside the gene matches: 1. The CDR3 contains 14 residues. From germline, CDR1 is LNHDA and CDR2 SQIVND (reference sequence).